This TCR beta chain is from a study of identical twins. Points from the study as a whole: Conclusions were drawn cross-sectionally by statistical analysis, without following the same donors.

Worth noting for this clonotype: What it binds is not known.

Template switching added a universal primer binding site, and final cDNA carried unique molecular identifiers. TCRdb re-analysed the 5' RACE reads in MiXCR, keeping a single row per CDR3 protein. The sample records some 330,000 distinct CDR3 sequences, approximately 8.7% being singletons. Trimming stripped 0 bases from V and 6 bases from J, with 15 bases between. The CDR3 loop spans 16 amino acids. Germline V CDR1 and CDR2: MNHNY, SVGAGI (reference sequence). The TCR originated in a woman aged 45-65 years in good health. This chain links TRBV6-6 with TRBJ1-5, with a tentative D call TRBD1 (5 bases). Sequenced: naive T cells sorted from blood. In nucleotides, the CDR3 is TGTGCCAGCAGTTACTCGAGAGGGGCGGGAGGTCAGCCCCAGCATTTT. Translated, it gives CASSYSRGAGGQPQHF.